This T cell receptor (beta chain) was captured by sequencing in a study of cytomegalovirus exposure and HLA in healthy donors. Study context: Of the donors genotyped, 398 in all, about 81% fell in the Caucasian-associated ancestry cluster.

PCR primers comprised 60 Vbeta and 13 Jbeta primers. Using immunoSEQ multiplex PCR, the repertoire was profiled, and TCRdb retains in-frame clones only, with some absent. The table records more than 200,000 clones, approximately 80% of them present only once. The germline gives CDR1 LNHDA, CDR2 SQIVND (reference sequence). The CDR3 consists of 15 residues. V lost 4 bases and J 2 bases, leaving 15 bases between the germline ends. Study observations and caveats: Sequencing depth roughly uniform across donors was assumed in presence/absence analyses. Data from an earlier analysis indicated that most TCR beta V segments were productive either about 87% or about 30% of the time. A later analysis found most CMV-associated TCR beta chains apparently HLA-restricted.

Concerning this clone itself: What it recognizes is unknown.

This clonotype was sampled from a girl aged 5 to 17 in good health and CMV-seronegative. The sample consisted of PBMCs. V usage is TRBV19 and J usage is TRBJ2-7; a possible D gene is TRBD2 (6 bases). CDR3 sequence (DNA): TGTGCCAGTAGTACGCCGGGACTGGGAACCTACGAGCAGTACTTC. Translation: CASSTPGLGTYEQYF.